This TCR beta chain is drawn from a study of blood T cell repertoires in COVID-19. Whole-study context: PBMCs, B-cell-depleted T cells, or T cells were the source of the cDNA or gDNA that made up the material.

Trimming cost V 0 bases and J 1 base, with 6 bases left between them. Germline V lookup: CDR1 SGHVS, CDR2 FQNEAQ. The CDR3 length is 14 residues. Original data processing: Estimation of nucleated cell counts was performed using reference gene primer amplification. The assay was immunoSEQ multiplex PCR, and TCRdb's table has in-frame clones only and misses some. V and J calls and clone size follow that table, whereas D and trimming were derived from the DNA. The table has 210,000 or so clones, roughly 89% seen once. The V and J genes are TRBV7-8 and TRBJ1-1; D remains ambiguous. The material sequenced was peripheral blood. The source is a man aged 35 to 55 with acute or convalescent COVID-19. CDR3 coding DNA: TGTGCCAGCAGCTTAGCAGGGAGGAACACTGAAGCTTTCTTT. It yields the protein CASSLAGRNTEAFF.